These T cell receptor beta chains were read from a single sample in a study of response to subunit inactivated influenza vaccine. Each CDR3 protein is one row after TCRdb ran MiXCR on the RT-PCR reads. The profile shows roughly 620,000 distinct CDR3 sequences, 11% of them singletons. This sample was shared with a second study, whose subject was T cells expressing NK-cell markers.

This specimen was PBMCs from blood, taken on the day of vaccination. All receptors derive from a man aged 50-59 years who received an inactivated influenza vaccine. The CDR3 runs from the conserved cysteine through the conserved F or W. Fields, in order: D gene, V gene, J gene, clone size, CDR3 protein, CDR3 DNA. D genes are given only for firm matches. Some rows mark clone size as missing; the rest say once, few, many or name a class of expanded clone.

d_gene: -; v_gene: TRBV12-3/TRBV12-4; j_gene: TRBJ2-5; abundance: -; CDR3aa: CASRQGFRETQYF; CDR3nt: TGTGCCAGCAGACAAGGTTTCCGGGAGACCCAGTACTTC
d_gene: -; v_gene: TRBV4-3; j_gene: TRBJ2-4; abundance: -; CDR3aa: CASSLESGGADKNIQYF; CDR3nt: TGCGCCAGCAGCCTAGAATCGGGGGGCGCGGACAAAAACATTCAGTACTTC
d_gene: -; v_gene: TRBV20-1; j_gene: TRBJ2-2; abundance: few; CDR3aa: CSASNAGELFF; CDR3nt: TGCAGTGCTAGCAACGCCGGGGAGCTGTTTTTT
d_gene: -; v_gene: TRBV6-6; j_gene: TRBJ2-7; abundance: -; CDR3aa: CASSRAGNYEQYF; CDR3nt: TGTGCCAGCAGTCGGGCTGGCAACTACGAGCAGTACTTC
d_gene: -; v_gene: TRBV30; j_gene: TRBJ2-7; abundance: -; CDR3aa: CAWRERQGLTYEQYF; CDR3nt: TGTGCCTGGAGGGAAAGACAGGGACTAACCTACGAGCAGTACTTC
d_gene: -; v_gene: TRBV30; j_gene: TRBJ1-1; abundance: few; CDR3aa: CAWSDGGKEAFF; CDR3nt: TGTGCCTGGAGTGACGGTGGGAAGGAAGCTTTCTTT
d_gene: -; v_gene: TRBV5-1; j_gene: TRBJ2-3; abundance: few; CDR3aa: CATMGQDTDTQYF; CDR3nt: TGCGCCACAATGGGACAAGACACAGATACGCAGTATTTT
d_gene: -; v_gene: TRBV4-2; j_gene: TRBJ2-2; abundance: many; CDR3aa: CASSQAGANTGELFF; CDR3nt: TGTGCCAGCAGCCAAGCAGGGGCGAACACCGGGGAGCTGTTTTTT
d_gene: TRBD1; v_gene: TRBV3-1; j_gene: TRBJ2-7; abundance: few; CDR3aa: CASSPPGQIIYEQYF; CDR3nt: TGTGCCAGCAGCCCGCCGGGACAGATAATTTACGAGCAGTACTTC
d_gene: TRBD2; v_gene: TRBV20-1; j_gene: TRBJ2-1; abundance: many; CDR3aa: CSARSRDYVNEQFF; CDR3nt: TGCAGTGCTAGAAGCCGGGACTACGTAAATGAGCAGTTCTTC
d_gene: TRBD2; v_gene: TRBV13; j_gene: TRBJ2-4; abundance: -; CDR3aa: CASSFRGGEAKNIQYF; CDR3nt: TGTGCCAGCAGCTTTCGGGGGGGAGAAGCCAAAAACATTCAGTACTTC
d_gene: -; v_gene: TRBV10-3; j_gene: TRBJ1-5; abundance: few; CDR3aa: CAISESGNNQPQHF; CDR3nt: TGTGCCATCAGTGAATCAGGGAACAATCAGCCCCAGCATTTT
d_gene: TRBD1; v_gene: TRBV12-3/TRBV12-4; j_gene: TRBJ1-6; abundance: few; CDR3aa: CASRTDRGSYNSPLHF; CDR3nt: TGTGCCAGCAGGACCGACAGGGGCTCCTATAATTCACCCCTCCACTTT
d_gene: TRBD1; v_gene: TRBV7-2; j_gene: TRBJ1-6; abundance: -; CDR3aa: CASSLQGADNSPLHF; CDR3nt: TGTGCCAGCAGCTTACAGGGGGCGGATAATTCACCCCTCCACTTT
d_gene: TRBD2; v_gene: TRBV12-3/TRBV12-4; j_gene: TRBJ2-3; abundance: few; CDR3aa: CASRIGLASTDTQYF; CDR3nt: TGTGCCAGCAGGATCGGACTAGCAAGCACAGATACGCAGTATTTT
d_gene: TRBD1; v_gene: TRBV6-5; j_gene: TRBJ1-2; abundance: -; CDR3aa: CASSWGPTGGKDGYTF; CDR3nt: TGTGCCAGCAGTTGGGGGCCCACAGGGGGCAAGGATGGCTACACCTTC
d_gene: TRBD2; v_gene: TRBV28; j_gene: TRBJ2-1; abundance: -; CDR3aa: CASRSGGSGDYNEQFF; CDR3nt: TGTGCCAGCAGGTCCGGCGGTAGCGGGGATTACAATGAGCAGTTCTTC
d_gene: -; v_gene: TRBV20-1; j_gene: TRBJ2-7; abundance: -; CDR3aa: CSATAGPSYEQYF; CDR3nt: TGCAGTGCTACGGCGGGACCCTCCTACGAGCAGTACTTC
d_gene: TRBD2; v_gene: TRBV5-1; j_gene: TRBJ2-5; abundance: few; CDR3aa: CASRDSGSGGETQYF; CDR3nt: TGCGCCAGCAGGGATAGCGGGAGTGGGGGAGAGACCCAGTACTTC
d_gene: -; v_gene: TRBV11-2; j_gene: TRBJ2-5; abundance: -; CDR3aa: CASSLAGQGETQYF; CDR3nt: TGTGCCAGCAGCTTAGCAGGTCAGGGAGAGACCCAGTACTTC
d_gene: -; v_gene: TRBV27; j_gene: TRBJ2-3; abundance: -; CDR3aa: CASSLGFSDTQYF; CDR3nt: TGTGCCAGCAGTTTAGGATTCTCAGATACGCAGTATTTT
d_gene: -; v_gene: TRBV12-3/TRBV12-4; j_gene: TRBJ1-1; abundance: few; CDR3aa: CASSPYYSDTEAFF; CDR3nt: TGTGCCAGCAGTCCCTACTATTCGGACACTGAAGCTTTCTTT
d_gene: -; v_gene: TRBV4-3; j_gene: TRBJ1-2; abundance: few; CDR3aa: CASSQSTGGPGYGYTF; CDR3nt: TGCGCCAGCAGCCAATCAACCGGAGGGCCGGGCTATGGCTACACCTTC
d_gene: TRBD2; v_gene: TRBV28; j_gene: TRBJ2-5; abundance: -; CDR3aa: CASSPSFAGGAETQYF; CDR3nt: TGTGCCAGCAGTCCCAGTTTCGCGGGGGGGGCTGAGACCCAGTACTTC
d_gene: -; v_gene: TRBV29-1; j_gene: TRBJ2-1; abundance: -; CDR3aa: CSVGARTQFF; CDR3nt: TGCAGCGTTGGAGCTAGAACTCAGTTCTTC
d_gene: -; v_gene: TRBV24-1; j_gene: TRBJ2-1; abundance: few; CDR3aa: CATSDPSATATSYEQFF; CDR3nt: TGTGCCACCAGTGATCCGAGCGCGACAGCCACCTCCTATGAGCAGTTCTTC
d_gene: TRBD2; v_gene: TRBV29-1; j_gene: TRBJ2-7; abundance: many; CDR3aa: CSVESGTDLYEQYF; CDR3nt: TGCAGCGTTGAAAGCGGGACCGACCTCTACGAGCAGTACTTC
d_gene: TRBD2; v_gene: TRBV3-1; j_gene: TRBJ2-1; abundance: few; CDR3aa: CASSPRTSGNYNEQFF; CDR3nt: TGTGCCAGCAGCCCCCGGACTAGCGGTAACTACAATGAGCAGTTCTTC
d_gene: -; v_gene: TRBV3-1; j_gene: TRBJ2-2; abundance: few; CDR3aa: CASSQRTGENTGELFF; CDR3nt: TGTGCCAGCAGCCAAAGGACTGGCGAGAACACCGGGGAGCTGTTTTTT
d_gene: TRBD2; v_gene: TRBV15; j_gene: TRBJ2-2; abundance: many; CDR3aa: CATSWGLAGGAGELFF; CDR3nt: TGTGCCACCAGCTGGGGACTAGCGGGAGGTGCCGGGGAGCTGTTTTTT
d_gene: TRBD2; v_gene: TRBV9; j_gene: TRBJ2-3; abundance: -; CDR3aa: CASKAGVSTDTQYF; CDR3nt: TGTGCCAGCAAAGCGGGAGTTAGCACAGATACGCAGTATTTT
d_gene: -; v_gene: TRBV28; j_gene: TRBJ2-5; abundance: -; CDR3aa: CASSFFVRQETQYF; CDR3nt: TGTGCCAGCAGTTTTTTTGTACGGCAAGAGACCCAGTACTTC
d_gene: -; v_gene: TRBV7-2; j_gene: TRBJ2-6; abundance: -; CDR3aa: CASSLFVSGANVLTF; CDR3nt: TGTGCCAGCAGCTTATTCGTGTCTGGGGCCAACGTCCTGACTTTC
d_gene: -; v_gene: TRBV20-1; j_gene: TRBJ2-2; abundance: few; CDR3aa: CSARDPRTGESGELFF; CDR3nt: TGCAGTGCTAGAGATCCCCGGACGGGGGAGTCAGGGGAGCTGTTTTTT
d_gene: -; v_gene: TRBV18; j_gene: TRBJ2-5; abundance: -; CDR3aa: CASSPPVNSQETQYF; CDR3nt: TGTGCCAGCTCACCACCGGTTAATAGTCAAGAGACCCAGTACTTC
d_gene: TRBD1; v_gene: TRBV4-1; j_gene: TRBJ1-3; abundance: few; CDR3aa: CASSPLFGTGVSGNTIYF; CDR3nt: TGCGCCAGCAGCCCCCTTTTCGGGACAGGGGTTTCCGGAAACACCATATATTTT
d_gene: TRBD1; v_gene: TRBV12-3/TRBV12-4; j_gene: TRBJ1-5; abundance: few; CDR3aa: CASSSTGGSSQPQHF; CDR3nt: TGTGCCAGCAGTTCGACAGGGGGCTCGAGTCAGCCCCAGCATTTT
d_gene: -; v_gene: TRBV7-2; j_gene: TRBJ1-4; abundance: few; CDR3aa: CASSTEGGEKLFF; CDR3nt: TGTGCCAGCAGCACCGAGGGTGGAGAAAAACTGTTTTTT
d_gene: TRBD1; v_gene: TRBV4-2; j_gene: TRBJ1-4; abundance: few; CDR3aa: CASSQRDSEKLFF; CDR3nt: TGTGCCAGCAGCCAGAGGGACAGTGAAAAACTGTTTTTT
d_gene: -; v_gene: TRBV11-3; j_gene: TRBJ2-3; abundance: -; CDR3aa: CASSLYVTDTQYF; CDR3nt: TGTGCCAGCAGCTTATATGTCACAGATACGCAGTATTTT
d_gene: -; v_gene: TRBV5-5; j_gene: TRBJ2-1; abundance: -; CDR3aa: CASSLPRTNEQFF; CDR3nt: TGTGCCAGCAGCCTACCTCGGACCAATGAGCAGTTCTTC
d_gene: -; v_gene: TRBV6-1; j_gene: TRBJ1-4; abundance: -; CDR3aa: CASSHTDRSNEKLFF; CDR3nt: TGTGCCAGCAGCCACACCGACAGGTCTAATGAAAAACTGTTTTTT
d_gene: TRBD1; v_gene: TRBV5-1; j_gene: TRBJ2-7; abundance: -; CDR3aa: CASSLRDRGYYEQYF; CDR3nt: TGCGCCAGCAGCTTACGAGACAGGGGTTACTACGAGCAGTACTTC
d_gene: -; v_gene: TRBV29-1; j_gene: TRBJ2-1; abundance: many; CDR3aa: CSVHGDEQFF; CDR3nt: TGCAGCGTTCACGGGGATGAGCAGTTCTTC
d_gene: -; v_gene: TRBV12-3/TRBV12-4; j_gene: TRBJ2-4; abundance: few; CDR3aa: CASSLGTDPGNIQYF; CDR3nt: TGTGCCAGCAGTTTAGGGACAGACCCTGGGAACATTCAGTACTTC
d_gene: -; v_gene: TRBV20-1; j_gene: TRBJ1-2; abundance: -; CDR3aa: CSALVDGYTF; CDR3nt: TGCAGTGCCCTAGTAGACGGCTACACCTTC